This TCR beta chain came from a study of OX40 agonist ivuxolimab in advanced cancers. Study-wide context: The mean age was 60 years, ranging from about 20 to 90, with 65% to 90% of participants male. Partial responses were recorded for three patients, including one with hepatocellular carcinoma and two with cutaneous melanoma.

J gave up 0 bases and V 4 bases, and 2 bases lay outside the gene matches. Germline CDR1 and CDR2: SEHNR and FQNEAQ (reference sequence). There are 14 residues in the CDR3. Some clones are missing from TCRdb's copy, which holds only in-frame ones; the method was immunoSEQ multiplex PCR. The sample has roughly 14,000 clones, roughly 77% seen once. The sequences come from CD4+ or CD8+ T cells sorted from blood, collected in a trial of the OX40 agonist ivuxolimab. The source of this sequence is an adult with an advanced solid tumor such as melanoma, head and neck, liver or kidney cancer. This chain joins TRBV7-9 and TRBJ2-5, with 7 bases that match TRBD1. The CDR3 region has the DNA TGTGCCAGCAGCTCTGACAGGGACCAAGAGACCCAGTACTTC. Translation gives CASSSDRDQETQYF.